This entry describes one T cell receptor beta chain. Its antigen is undetermined. This entry belongs to a study of cytomegalovirus exposure and HLA in healthy donors. The overall study: Of 300 to 500 genotyped donors, 70% to 85% clustered with self-reported Caucasian donors.

The study, taken as a whole, reports: The Asian-associated ancestry cluster reportedly had fewer N-insertions than the roughly 670-donor mean in a later analysis.

CDR3 length: 14 amino acids. V shed 0 bases and J 4 bases; nucleotides not matched to a gene: 3. Germline assignment: CDR1 SGHRS and CDR2 YFSETQ. The PCR used 60 Vbeta and 13 Jbeta primers. Sequenced by immunoSEQ multiplex PCR; TCRdb stores in-frame clones only, minus some. The table has around 130,000 clones, 60% to 85% seen once. The V call is TRBV5-1, the J call TRBJ2-7; 8 bases are a match to TRBD2. The sample was PBMCs. The sequence was collected from a young woman in good health and CMV-seronegative. CDR3 sequence: CASSLEPSGYEQYF. The DNA of the CDR3 is TGCGCCAGCAGCTTGGAGCCTAGCGGGTACGAGCAGTACTTC. Supplemented by reference TRBV5-1 and TRBJ2-7, the full variable domain reads KAGVTQTPRYLIKTRGQQVTLSCSPISGHRSVSWYQQTPGQGLQFLFEYFSETQRNKGNFPGRFSGRQFSNSRSEMNVSTLELGDSALYLCASSLEPSGYEQYFGPGTRLTVT.